What follows are 21 T cell receptor beta chains derived from one specimen sequenced in a study of T cells after somatic rescue of genetic block. Some clones are missing from TCRdb's copy, which holds only in-frame ones; the method was immunoSEQ multiplex PCR. The sample carries roughly 11,000 clones, 71% recorded once. Sequences were obtained from peripheral blood mononuclear cells (PBMCs). Receptor source: a boy between 10 and 17 years old.

The J gene is TRBJ2-2, the V gene TRBV21-1; the D segment call TRBD1 is taken from the table without a DNA check. TRBV21-1 constitutes a pseudogene. The CDR3 has 16 residues. CDR3 residues: CASSKPGQGHTGELFF. Here the CDR3 DNA reads TGTGCCAGCAGCAAACCGGGACAGGGGCACACCGGGGAGCTGTTTTTT.

The chain carries TRBV7-2 and TRBJ2-7; 8 bases are shared with TRBD1. The V segment lost 2 bases and the J segment 0 bases; nucleotides outside the gene matches: 0. This CDR3 is built from 14 residues. CDR1 and CDR2 from the germline V gene are SGHTA and FQGNSA. The chain's CDR3 is CASSLQGASYEQYF. The CDR3 region has the DNA TGTGCCAGCAGCTTACAGGGGGCCTCCTACGAGCAGTACTTC.

This clone was recorded once. The chain recombines TRBV18 with TRBJ2-5; 7 nucleotides match TRBD1. J was trimmed by 3 bases and V by 0 bases; bases with no gene match: 4. The CDR3 has 15 amino acids. The V gene's germline CDR1 is KGHSH and CDR2 LQKENI. CDR3 in DNA: TGTGCCAGCTCACCACCACGGGACAGAAAAGAGACCCAGTACTTC. Protein: CASSPPRDRKETQYF.

The chain links TRBV10-1 to TRBJ1-5; D is unclear. This CDR3 spans 14 amino acids. The germline gives CDR1 WNHNN, CDR2 SYGVQD (reference sequence). Trimming removed 1 base from V and 4 bases from J, with 8 bases in between. The CDR3 loop reads CASSEYGRNQPQHF. The CDR3 DNA sequence: TGCGCCAGCAGTGAGTACGGGAGGAATCAGCCCCAGCATTTT.

This chain connects TRBV28 to TRBJ2-1, with 11 bases lining up with TRBD2. Germline V CDR1 and CDR2: MDHEN, SYDVKM. V gave up 6 bases and J gave up 8 bases; unmatched junction bases: 12. CDR3 length: 16 residues. CDR3 sequence: CASRLPTSGRMDEQFF. CDR3 sequence (DNA): TGTGCCAGCAGGCTACCCACTAGCGGGAGAATGGATGAGCAGTTCTTC.

The V and J genes are TRBV6-5 and TRBJ2-2, with D hard to call. The V gene lost 0 bases and the J gene lost 5 bases, with 7 bases spanning the gap. CDR3 length: 14 residues. CDR1 and CDR2 from the germline V gene are MNHEY and SVGAGI. CDR3 sequence reads: CASSYSRQTGELFF. The CDR3 bases are TGTGCCAGCAGTTACTCGAGACAAACCGGGGAGCTGTTTTTT.

This clone showed up just once. This chain joins TRBV6-1 and TRBJ2-7, with a weak D call TRBD1 (6 bases). V was cut by 0 bases and J by 2 bases, with 14 bases left in between. From germline, CDR1 is MNHNS and CDR2 SASEGT. This CDR3 is 16 amino acids long. For the CDR3, the DNA is TGTGCCAGCAGTGAAGCGCTTTTGGACAGCCCCTACGAGCAGTACTTC. This sequence encodes CASSEALLDSPYEQYF.

By frequency in the sample, this clone is medium-sized. J is TRBJ1-4 and V is TRBV7-9; 8 positions match TRBD1. CDR1 and CDR2 (germline): SEHNR, FQNEAQ (reference sequence). The CDR3 is made up of 18 amino acids. J lost 0 bases, V lost 2 bases, and 8 bases had no gene match. The CDR3 region has the DNA TGTGCCAGCAGCTTACGTCCAGGGGGCTGGGCAACTAATGAAAAACTGTTTTTT. Encoded protein: CASSLRPGGWATNEKLFF.

V usage is TRBV11-1 and J usage is TRBJ2-6, with 8 bases lining up with TRBD2. Trimming removed 3 bases from V and 0 bases from J; junction bases left unmatched: 10. Germline CDR1 SGHAT, CDR2 FQDESV (reference sequence). CDR3 length: 19 amino acids. In DNA, the CDR3 is TGTGCCAGCAGCTTTTTAGGCGGGGGGCGTTCCTCTGGGGCCAACGTCCTGACTTTC. The encoded protein is CASSFLGGGRSSGANVLTF.

The V call is TRBV19, the J call TRBJ2-3; D is unclear. CDR1 LNHDA and CDR2 SQIVND come from the germline V gene (reference sequence). The CDR3 sequence is 12 residues long. V lost 4 bases and J 0 bases, leaving 2 bases between the germline ends. CDR3 amino acids: CASSRSTDTQYF. The CDR3, as DNA: TGTGCCAGTAGTAGAAGCACAGATACGCAGTATTTT. The full variable domain, rest sourced from reference TRBV19 and TRBJ2-3, is DGGITQSPKYLFRKEGQNVTLSCEQNLNHDAMYWYRQDPGQGLRLIYYSQIVNDFQKGDIAEGYSVSREKKESFPLTVTSAQKNPTAFYLCASSRSTDTQYFGPGTRLTVL.

V gene TRBV19 combines with J gene TRBJ2-4, with a tentative D call TRBD2 (5 bases). CDR1 is LNHDA, CDR2 SQIVND, per germline (reference sequence). Trimming removed 1 base at V and 6 bases at J, with 19 bases between. CDR3 length: 17 amino acids. The DNA of the CDR3 is TGTGCCAGTAGTATAGGCCCCCCGACTAAGCTCGGAAACATTCAGTACTTC. Amino acids: CASSIGPPTKLGNIQYF.

This chain uses TRBV6-5 with TRBJ1-5; no reliable D call. With 4 bases removed from V and 1 base from J, the gap between germline ends came to 8 bases. Germline V lookup: CDR1 MNHEY, CDR2 SVGAGI. This CDR3 comprises 14 residues. CDR3: CASSSLRSNQPQHF. The CDR3 nucleotides read TGTGCCAGCAGTTCTTTAAGGAGCAATCAGCCCCAGCATTTT.

This clone was seen a single time. J is TRBJ2-5 and V is TRBV28, with 10 bases aligning to TRBD1. This CDR3 has 16 residues. V trimming: 3 bases; J trimming: 1 base; junction bases outside the gene matches: 5. Germline V gene lookup returns CDR1 MDHEN and CDR2 SYDVKM. The CDR3 DNA reads TGTGCCAGCAGTTTGGGACAGGGGATCACCCAAGAGACCCAGTACTTC. Protein sequence: CASSLGQGITQETQYF.

This clone was found a few times. This chain links TRBV5-1 with TRBJ1-1; D uncertain. V shed 7 bases and J shed 1 base, with 11 bases lying between them. The CDR3 consists of 13 residues. Germline V gene data show CDR1 as SGHRS and CDR2 as YFSETQ. The chain's CDR3 is CASRPAGNTEAFF. The CDR3 bases are TGCGCCAGCCGTCCCGCAGGGAACACTGAAGCTTTCTTT. Supplemented by reference TRBV5-1 and TRBJ1-1, the full variable domain reads KAGVTQTPRYLIKTRGQQVTLSCSPISGHRSVSWYQQTPGQGLQFLFEYFSETQRNKGNFPGRFSGRQFSNSRSEMNVSTLELGDSALYLCASRPAGNTEAFFGQGTRLTVV.

The gene calls are TRBV11-2 and TRBJ2-7; D uncertain. This CDR3 region has 15 residues. Trimming left V 1 base short and J 0 bases short, with 10 bases between. Germline V CDR1 and CDR2: SGHAT, FQNNGV. The CDR3 DNA follows: TGTGCCAGCAGCTTAGGGGCCAGCGTCTCCTACGAGCAGTACTTC. Translation gives CASSLGASVSYEQYF. Full variable domain (remainder filled in from reference TRBV11-2 and TRBJ2-7): EAGVAQSPRYKIIEKRQSVAFWCNPISGHATLYWYQQILGQGPKLLIQFQNNGVVDDSQLPKDRFSAERLKGVDSTLKIQPAKLEDSAVYLCASSLGASVSYEQYFGPGTRLTVT.

The rearrangement links TRBV6-6 to TRBJ2-5; D is possibly TRBD1 (6 bases). The J call may be faulty, since TRBJ2-7 better matches the DNA end. Per germline, CDR1 MNHNY and CDR2 SVGAGI (reference sequence). This CDR3 comprises 13 residues. CDR3 amino acids: CASRPYREHEQYF. The CDR3 DNA is TGTGCCAGCAGGCCCTACAGGGAACACGAGCAGTACTTC.

The rearrangement links TRBV19 to TRBJ2-3, with D hard to call. The length of the CDR3 is 14 residues. V was clipped by 5 bases and J by 0 bases, with 9 bases between them. CDR1 is LNHDA and CDR2 is SQIVND in the germline V gene (reference sequence). This CDR3 reads CASSRLPSTDTQYF. For the CDR3, the DNA is TGTGCCAGTAGTCGGTTACCCAGCACAGATACGCAGTATTTT.

This clone occurred a few times. This chain joins TRBV28 and TRBJ1-5; D is possibly TRBD1 (5 bases). V was shortened by 1 base and J by 0 bases, with 13 bases between the two germline ends. The CDR3 is 17 residues long. Germline CDR1 MDHEN, CDR2 SYDVKM. The CDR3 sequence is CASSLLRDGLSNQPQHF. CDR3 nucleotides: TGTGCCAGCAGTTTATTACGGGACGGACTTAGCAATCAGCCCCAGCATTTT.

The V call is TRBV5-1, the J call TRBJ2-1, with D possibly being TRBD2 (6 bases). The V end lost 0 bases, the J end lost 2 bases, and 9 bases lay between the germline ends. The CDR3 covers 15 residues. Germline assignment: CDR1 SGHRS and CDR2 YFSETQ. The CDR3 sequence: CASSLVAEPYNEQFF. In DNA form, the CDR3 reads TGCGCCAGCAGCTTGGTAGCGGAGCCCTACAATGAGCAGTTCTTC.

This chain links TRBV5-1 with TRBJ2-7; TRBD2 agrees at 9 bases. This CDR3 comprises 14 residues. Germline V gene lookup returns CDR1 SGHRS and CDR2 YFSETQ. The junction had 8 bases not matched to a gene; V was cut back by 4 bases and J by 6 bases. The CDR3 sequence: CASSPGTSSFEQYF. CDR3 in DNA: TGCGCCAGCAGCCCCGGGACTAGCAGCTTCGAGCAGTACTTC.

The table lists this clone with a few counts. V usage is TRBV30 and J usage is TRBJ1-1; a possible D gene is TRBD1 (6 bases). Germline V gene data show CDR1 as GTSNPN and CDR2 as SVGIG (reference sequence). V lost 3 bases and J lost 1, with 12 bases in between. CDR3 length: 14 amino acids. The CDR3 coding sequence is TGTGCCTGGAGGTTACAGGGACGGAACACTGAAGCTTTCTTT. It encodes CAWRLQGRNTEAFF.